This section outlines one T cell receptor beta chain sequence together with its context. The sample is drawn from a study of CD8 T cells in Susac syndrome. CDR1 GTSNPN and CDR2 SVGIG come from the germline V gene (reference sequence). The CDR3 has 14 residues. V gave up 2 bases and J gave up 4 bases; unmatched junction bases: 2. Healthy donors formed controls matched for age and sex. Reverse transcription of roughly 0.5 to 1 ug RNA used random hexamers. TCRdb reanalysed the immunoSEQ multiplex PCR reads using MiXCR and keeps one entry per CDR3 protein. The sample lists about 140,000 distinct CDR3 sequences; approximately 95% were seen once.

The TCR was taken from a human donor in good health. The sample comprised CD8+ T cells from PBMCs. This chain joins TRBV30 and TRBJ2-5; 12 bases match TRBD2. The CDR3 loop reads CAWSLAGGLETQYF. CDR3 in DNA: TGTGCCTGGAGTCTAGCGGGAGGGCTAGAGACCCAGTACTTC.